These 3 T cell receptor beta chains originate from one sample sequenced in a study of T cell responses to AZD1222 COVID-19 vaccine. This table comes from immunoSEQ multiplex PCR, and its TCRdb copy is limited to in-frame clones, with some not included. Altogether roughly 100,000 clones are present, about 92% being singletons, with the ten largest covering less than 9.5%. This specimen consisted of peripheral blood, obtained 28 days after the second AZD1222 dose. Receptor source: an adult who received the AZD1222 COVID-19 vaccine.

The J gene is TRBJ2-1, the V gene TRBV7-9; 13 bases align to TRBD2. This CDR3 has 14 residues. From germline, CDR1 is SEHNR and CDR2 FQNEAQ (reference sequence). The trim removed 5 bases at V and 7 bases at J, leaving 2 bases unmatched. The CDR3 loop is CASSATSGGNEQFF. CDR3 coding DNA: TGTGCCAGCAGCGCGACTAGCGGGGGGAATGAGCAGTTCTTC.

This clone was seen only once. The J gene is TRBJ2-3, the V gene TRBV3-1 (or the pseudogene TRBV3-2), with 11 bases aligning to TRBD2. The J segment lost 4 bases and the V segment lost 4 bases, leaving 10 bases of the junction unmatched. There are 17 residues in the CDR3. From germline, CDR1 is LGHDT and CDR2 YNNKEL (reference sequence). The CDR3 sequence: CASSLGLAGPPADTQYF. Here the CDR3 DNA reads TGTGCCAGCAGCCTCGGACTAGCGGGTCCCCCGGCAGATACGCAGTATTTT.

Here the CDR3 reads CASSPYRGDTEAFF. CDR3 bases: TGTGCCAGCAGCCCGTATCGAGGGGACACTGAAGCTTTCTTT. The rearrangement uses TRBV5-5 and TRBJ1-1; D is perhaps TRBD1 (5 bases). The length of the CDR3 is 14 residues. Germline V gives CDR1 SGHKS, CDR2 YYEKEE (reference sequence). V dropped 4 bases and J dropped 3 bases, with 13 bases sitting between them.